These 15 T cell receptor beta chains were all obtained from the same sample, sequenced in a study of T cell responses to AZD1222 COVID-19 vaccine. TCRdb's copy holds only in-frame clones and misses some; the assay was immunoSEQ multiplex PCR. The data show 130,000 to 150,000 clones, 75% to 85% seen once. This specimen consisted of peripheral blood, obtained on day 0 of MenACWY control vaccination. The receptor source for this set is an adult in good health.

V and J are TRBV7-6 and TRBJ1-5; D is unclear. Trimming took off 0 bases at V and 4 bases at J, with 13 bases between the two ends. Germline CDR1 reads SGHVS; CDR2 reads FNYEAQ. CDR3 length: 16 amino acids. CDR3 bases: TGTGCCAGCAGCTTAGCTGAAGGGTTGATGAATCAGCCCCAGCATTTT. Its translation: CASSLAEGLMNQPQHF.

This sequence joins TRBV4-1 and TRBJ2-3; D may be TRBD1 or TRBD2 (6 bases each). CDR3 length: 17 residues. Trimming took off 1 base at V and 2 bases at J, with 16 bases between the two ends. Germline V lookup: CDR1 MGHRA, CDR2 YSYEKL. CDR3 DNA sequence: TGCGCCAGCAGCCAAGGCCCGGGGGCCATTTTCACAGATACGCAGTATTTT. It is translated as CASSQGPGAIFTDTQYF.

This chain links TRBV29-1 with TRBJ1-3; no firm D call. Looked up from germline, CDR1 is SQVTM and CDR2 is ANQGSEA. This CDR3 spans 14 amino acids. Trimming left V 6 bases short and J 4 bases short, with 16 bases between. The CDR3 protein is CSVSTRGRGNTIYF. CDR3 coding DNA: TGCAGCGTCTCGACCCGAGGGCGAGGAAACACCATATATTTT.

The CDR3 loop reads CASSQDLARGETQYF. The CDR3 DNA follows: TGTGCCAGCAGCCAAGATCTGGCCCGAGGAGAGACCCAGTACTTC. The chain combines TRBV3-1 (or the pseudogene TRBV3-2) with TRBJ2-5; D call uncertain. The CDR3 has 15 amino acids. The V end was cut by 0 bases, the J end by 4 bases, with 12 bases between. Germline CDR1 and CDR2: LGHDT and YNNKEL (reference sequence).

This clone was recorded a few times. The V gene is TRBV7-3, the J gene TRBJ2-1; 11 bases map to TRBD2. V shed 5 bases and J 8 bases; nucleotides not matched to a gene: 8. The CDR3 extends over 15 amino acids. The germline gives CDR1 SGHTA, CDR2 FQGTGA. The CDR3 DNA reads TGTGCCAGCAGCCCCCGGGTAGCGGGGGGGCATGAGCAGTTCTTC. The encoded protein is CASSPRVAGGHEQFF.

The chain is built from TRBV7-2 and TRBJ1-5; 7 bases line up with TRBD1. This CDR3 has 13 residues. The V segment lost 6 bases and the J segment 1 base; nucleotides outside the gene matches: 0. Germline CDR1 SGHTA, CDR2 FQGNSA. Here the CDR3 reads CASRTGSNQPQHF. The CDR3 nucleotides are TGTGCCAGCAGGACAGGGAGCAATCAGCCCCAGCATTTT.

The V gene is TRBV10-2, the J gene TRBJ1-1, with D unclear. V was pared by 7 bases and J by 2 bases, with 14 bases between. Germline values: CDR1 WSHSY, CDR2 SAAADI. The CDR3 is 14 residues long. The CDR3 region has the DNA TGCGCCAGCATCTCGTTAACAGCTAACACTGAAGCTTTCTTT. It translates to CASISLTANTEAFF.

V gene TRBV4-2 combines with J gene TRBJ1-6; a possible D gene is TRBD1 (5 bases). The germline V gene encodes CDR1 LGHNA and CDR2 YNFKEQ. V was trimmed by 2 bases and J by 8 bases, leaving 13 bases between them. The CDR3 contains 15 residues. CDR3 coding DNA: TGTGCCAGCAGCCAATCCCCAGGGAATCATTCACCCCTCCACTTT. It yields the protein CASSQSPGNHSPLHF.

The chain has TRBV5-1 and TRBJ1-1, with a tentative D call TRBD1 (5 bases). The CDR3 consists of 15 residues. Germline lookup yields CDR1 SGHRS and CDR2 YFSETQ. Trimming took 4 bases from V and 4 from J, leaving 17 bases between them. CDR3 coding DNA: TGCGCCAGCAGCGCCCAGGACGGACACACCACTGAAGCTTTCTTT. Residues: CASSAQDGHTTEAFF.

The rearrangement links TRBV9 to TRBJ2-6, with 7 bases identical to TRBD2. Germline CDR1 is SGDLS and CDR2 is YYNGEE. V lost 4 bases and J lost 1; bases outside the gene matches: 17. This CDR3 has 20 amino acids. This chain's CDR3 is CASSYGWDYRGNSGANVLTF. CDR3 nucleotides: TGTGCCAGCAGCTATGGATGGGACTATCGTGGGAATTCTGGGGCCAACGTCCTGACTTTC.

The genes are TRBV7-8 and TRBJ1-1; D ambiguous. V lost 5 bases, J lost 5 bases, and 18 bases lay in between. The V gene's germline CDR1 is SGHVS and CDR2 FQNEAQ. CDR3 length equals 15 residues. As DNA, the CDR3 is TGTGCCAGCAGCCCTACAAGGGTGGTAAGAACTGAAGCTTTCTTT. Translating it yields CASSPTRVVRTEAFF.

The V call is TRBV6-5, the J call TRBJ1-4; D is perhaps TRBD1 (6 bases). Germline-derived CDR1 and CDR2 are MNHEY and SVGAGI. The CDR3 is 14 amino acids. Trimming left V 6 bases short and J 6 bases short, with 14 bases between. The CDR3 nucleotides are TGTGCCAGCAGGAGAGGGGGGAATGATGAAAAACTGTTTTTT. Its protein is CASRRGGNDEKLFF.

The chain recombines TRBV7-9 with TRBJ1-1, with D possibly being TRBD1 (5 bases). Per germline, CDR1 SEHNR and CDR2 FQNEAQ (reference sequence). The CDR3 has 13 residues. V lost 5 bases and J 1 base, leaving 8 bases between the germline ends. The CDR3 DNA reads as TGTGCCAGCAGCGATCAGGGGAACACTGAAGCTTTCTTT. It yields the protein CASSDQGNTEAFF.

J is TRBJ1-4 and V is TRBV18, with 9 nucleotides matching TRBD1. Looked up from germline, CDR1 is KGHSH and CDR2 is LQKENI. The CDR3 covers 16 residues. Trimming removed 4 bases from V and 4 bases from J; junction bases left unmatched: 7. For the CDR3, the DNA is TGTGCCAGCTCACTGAGTTCGGGACAGGGTAATGAAAAACTGTTTTTT. Translation: CASSLSSGQGNEKLFF.

The V gene is TRBV11-2, the J gene TRBJ2-1; TRBD2 agrees at 13 bases. This CDR3 contains 16 residues. The germline V gene encodes CDR1 SGHAT and CDR2 FQNNGV. After removal of 5 bases from V and 8 bases from J, the junction contained 9 bases not matched to a gene. CDR3 protein: CASSDTGTSGAHEQFF. For the CDR3, the DNA is TGTGCCAGCAGCGACACCGGGACTAGCGGGGCCCATGAGCAGTTCTTC. The full variable domain, rest sourced from reference TRBV11-2 and TRBJ2-1, is EAGVAQSPRYKIIEKRQSVAFWCNPISGHATLYWYQQILGQGPKLLIQFQNNGVVDDSQLPKDRFSAERLKGVDSTLKIQPAKLEDSAVYLCASSDTGTSGAHEQFFGPGTRLTVL.